The rows below give T cell receptor beta chains drawn from one sample of a study of response to subunit inactivated influenza vaccine. Each CDR3 protein is one row after TCRdb ran MiXCR on the RT-PCR reads. The sample shows hundreds of thousands of distinct CDR3 sequences, 6% to 9% of them seen only once. The material was PBMCs from blood, obtained less than 30 months after vaccination. These receptors all come from a man aged 50 to 75 who received an inactivated influenza vaccine. CDR3s include the opening cysteine and the closing phenylalanine or tryptophan. The order of the fields is V gene, J gene, CDR3 protein.

>TRBV3-1|TRBJ2-1
CASSQFGQGVYYNEQFF
>TRBV28|TRBJ2-7
CASRAPSGAYEQYF
>TRBV9|TRBJ2-3
CASSVEPGQGLHTQYF
>TRBV12-3/TRBV12-4|TRBJ1-5
CASSSTVNSNQPQHF
>TRBV11-2|TRBJ2-5
CASSGDVETQYF
>TRBV12-3/TRBV12-4|TRBJ2-2
CASSAQTGTKGELFF
>TRBV5-1|TRBJ1-6
CASSPRTGVYNSPLHF
>TRBV20-1|TRBJ1-2
CSARVRTYGYTF
>TRBV4-2|TRBJ2-2
CASSQDRMGGELFF
>TRBV9|TRBJ2-3
CASSSQREGGLDTQYF
>TRBV10-1|TRBJ1-5
CASQDRLGQPQHF
>TRBV4-2|TRBJ1-2
CASSQDAGANYGYTF
>TRBV4-2|TRBJ2-1
CASSQGGGRAANEQFF
>TRBV7-2|TRBJ2-1
CASRGDRVGYNEQFF
>TRBV3-1|TRBJ2-7
CASTQESGRLGEQYF
>TRBV9|TRBJ2-3
CASSLNPSGITDTQYF
>TRBV5-6|TRBJ1-2
CASSSEGGGSRGYTF
>TRBV7-3|TRBJ1-2
CASSPTATDGYTF
>TRBV30|TRBJ1-4
CAWNRQRNEKLFF
>TRBV10-3|TRBJ1-1
CAISVAMETTEAFF
>TRBV6-1|TRBJ1-1
CASRAEGEIGTEAFF
>TRBV3-1|TRBJ2-5
CASSQTFGREETQYF
>TRBV6-6|TRBJ1-3
CASSYSDRGNTIYF
>TRBV27|TRBJ2-5
CASSRVGRQETQYF
>TRBV12-3/TRBV12-4|TRBJ1-6
CASSLKGPTGNSPLHF
>TRBV5-1|TRBJ2-3
CASSSSGTGNTDTQYF